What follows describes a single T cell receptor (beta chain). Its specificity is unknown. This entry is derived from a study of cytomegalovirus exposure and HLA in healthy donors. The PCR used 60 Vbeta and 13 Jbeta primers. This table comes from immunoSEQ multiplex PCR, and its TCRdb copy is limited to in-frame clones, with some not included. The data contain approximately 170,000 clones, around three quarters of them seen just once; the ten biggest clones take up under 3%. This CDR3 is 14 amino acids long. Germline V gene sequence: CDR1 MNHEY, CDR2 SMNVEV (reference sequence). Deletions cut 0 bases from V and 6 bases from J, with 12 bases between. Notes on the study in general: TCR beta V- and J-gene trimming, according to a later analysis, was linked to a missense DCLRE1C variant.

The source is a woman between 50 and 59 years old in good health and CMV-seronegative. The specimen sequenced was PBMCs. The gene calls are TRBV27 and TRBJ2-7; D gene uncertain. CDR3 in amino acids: CASSLSWQSGEQYF. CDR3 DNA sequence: TGTGCCAGCAGTTTATCGTGGCAATCTGGCGAGCAGTACTTC.